This entry concerns a single TCR beta chain. Trimming stripped 5 bases from V and 0 bases from J, with 11 bases between. The CDR3 covers 15 residues. Germline CDR1 MNHEY, CDR2 SVGAGI. The source of the sample is a study of blood T cell repertoires in COVID-19. For the study at large: PBMCs, B-cell-depleted T cells, or T cells provided the cDNA or gDNA that made up the material.

Profiled with immunoSEQ multiplex PCR; TCRdb holds only in-frame clones, not every one. The sample contains about 160,000 clones, around 80% of which appear only once. The source material was peripheral blood. This clonotype was sampled from a woman older than 75 with acute or convalescent COVID-19. This chain uses TRBV6-5 with TRBJ1-5; the D gene is possibly TRBD1 (6 bases). Here the CDR3 DNA reads TGTGCCAGCAGTCCCGACAGGTATAGCAATCAGCCCCAGCATTTT. Its translation: CASSPDRYSNQPQHF.